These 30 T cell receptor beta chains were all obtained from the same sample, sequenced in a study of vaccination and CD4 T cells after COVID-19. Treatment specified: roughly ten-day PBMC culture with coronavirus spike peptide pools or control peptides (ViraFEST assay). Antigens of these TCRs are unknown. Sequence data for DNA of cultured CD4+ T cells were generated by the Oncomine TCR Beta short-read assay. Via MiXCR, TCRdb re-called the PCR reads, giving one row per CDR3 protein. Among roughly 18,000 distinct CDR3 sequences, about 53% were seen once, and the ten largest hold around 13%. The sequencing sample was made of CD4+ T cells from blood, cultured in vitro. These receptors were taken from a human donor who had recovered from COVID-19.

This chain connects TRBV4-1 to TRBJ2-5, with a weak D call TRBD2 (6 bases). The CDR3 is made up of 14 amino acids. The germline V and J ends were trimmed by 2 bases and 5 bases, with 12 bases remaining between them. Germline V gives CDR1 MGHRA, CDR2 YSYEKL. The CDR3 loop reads CASSQPTSDETQYF. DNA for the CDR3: TGCGCCAGCAGCCAACCGACTAGTGACGAGACCCAGTACTTC.

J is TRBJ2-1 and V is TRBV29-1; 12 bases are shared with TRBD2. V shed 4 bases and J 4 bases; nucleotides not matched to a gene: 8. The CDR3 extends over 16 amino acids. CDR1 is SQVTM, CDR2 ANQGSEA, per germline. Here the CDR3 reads CSVVLAGGPGYNEQFF. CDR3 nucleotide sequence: TGCAGCGTTGTTCTAGCGGGAGGGCCGGGATACAATGAGCAGTTCTTC.

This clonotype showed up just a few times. For the CDR3, the DNA is TGTGCCAGCAGCTCGGAATATGGCTCCTATAATTCACCCCTCCACTTT. Translation gives CASSSEYGSYNSPLHF. The V and J genes are TRBV7-2 and TRBJ1-6, with D unresolved. In germline, CDR1 is SGHTA, CDR2 FQGNSA. Trimming pared 4 bases from V and 0 bases from J, leaving 10 bases between. The CDR3 is made up of 16 amino acids.

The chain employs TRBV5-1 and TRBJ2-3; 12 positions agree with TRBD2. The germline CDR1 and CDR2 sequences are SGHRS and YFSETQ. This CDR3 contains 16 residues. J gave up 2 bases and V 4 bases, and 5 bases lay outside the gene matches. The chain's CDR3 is CASSPRTSGATDTQYF. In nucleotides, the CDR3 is TGCGCCAGCAGCCCCAGGACTAGCGGGGCCACAGATACGCAGTATTTT.

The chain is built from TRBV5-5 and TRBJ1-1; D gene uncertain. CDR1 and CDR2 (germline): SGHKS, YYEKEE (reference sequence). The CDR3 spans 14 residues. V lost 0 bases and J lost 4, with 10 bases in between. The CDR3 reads CASSLVGRGTEAFF. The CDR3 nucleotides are TGTGCCAGCAGCTTGGTAGGGAGAGGCACTGAAGCTTTCTTT.

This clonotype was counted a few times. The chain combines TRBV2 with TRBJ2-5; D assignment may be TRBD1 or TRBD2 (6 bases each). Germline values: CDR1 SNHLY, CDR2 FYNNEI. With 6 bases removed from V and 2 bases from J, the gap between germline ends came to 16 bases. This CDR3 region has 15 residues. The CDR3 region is CASRGGEQGQETQYF. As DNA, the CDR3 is TGTGCCAGCAGGGGGGGAGAGCAGGGGCAAGAGACCCAGTACTTC.

The CDR3 DNA sequence: TGTGCCAGCGATAGGGACCCCTCTAGCACAGATACGCAGTATTTT. Protein product: CASDRDPSSTDTQYF. The chain recombines TRBV6-1 with TRBJ2-3; tentatively, D is TRBD1 or TRBD2 (5 bases each). CDR1 and CDR2 (germline): MNHNS, SASEGT. The CDR3 has 15 residues. Between the trimmed V and J ends, which lost 8 bases and 0 bases, there was a span of 15 bases.

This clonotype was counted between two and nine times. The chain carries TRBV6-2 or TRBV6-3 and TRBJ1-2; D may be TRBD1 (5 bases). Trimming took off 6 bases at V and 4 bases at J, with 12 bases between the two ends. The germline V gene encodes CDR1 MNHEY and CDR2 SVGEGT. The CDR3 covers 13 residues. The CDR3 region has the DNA TGTGCCAGCAGCCGCGAGGGGCTCTATGGCTACACCTTC. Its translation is CASSREGLYGYTF.

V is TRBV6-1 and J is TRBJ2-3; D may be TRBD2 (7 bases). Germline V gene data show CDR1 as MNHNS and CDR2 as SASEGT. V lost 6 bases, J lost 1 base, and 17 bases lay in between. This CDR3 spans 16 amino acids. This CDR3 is CASRPRGAPGTDTQYF. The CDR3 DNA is TGTGCCAGCAGGCCTCGGGGGGCCCCTGGCACAGATACGCAGTATTTT.

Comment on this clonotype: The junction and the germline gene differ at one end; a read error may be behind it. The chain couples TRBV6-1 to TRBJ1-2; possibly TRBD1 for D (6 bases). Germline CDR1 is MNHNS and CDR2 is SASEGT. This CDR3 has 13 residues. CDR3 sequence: CAGSEDRPYGYTF. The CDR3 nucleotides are TGTGCCGGCAGTGAGGACAGACCCTATGGCTACACCTTC.

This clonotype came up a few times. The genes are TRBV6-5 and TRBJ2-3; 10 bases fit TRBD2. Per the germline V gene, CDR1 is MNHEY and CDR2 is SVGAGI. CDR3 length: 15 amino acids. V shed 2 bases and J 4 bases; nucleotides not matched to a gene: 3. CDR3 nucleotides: TGTGCCAGCAGTTACCTAGCGGGGGCCGCAGATACGCAGTATTTT. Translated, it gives CASSYLAGAADTQYF.

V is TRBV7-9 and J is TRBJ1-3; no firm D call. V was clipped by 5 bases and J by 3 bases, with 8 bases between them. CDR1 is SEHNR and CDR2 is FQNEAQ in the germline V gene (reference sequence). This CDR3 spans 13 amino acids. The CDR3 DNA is TGTGCCAGCAGCGCAGGAGGTGGAAACACCATATATTTT. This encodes CASSAGGGNTIYF.

CDR3 amino acids: CAWSVDSNSPLHF. The CDR3, as DNA: TGTGCCTGGAGTGTAGACAGCAATTCACCCCTCCACTTT. The chain uses TRBV30 and TRBJ1-6, with a possible D match to TRBD1 (5 bases). The length of the CDR3 is 13 residues. Germline values: CDR1 GTSNPN, CDR2 SVGIG (reference sequence). With 0 bases removed from V and 7 bases from J, the gap between germline ends came to 7 bases.

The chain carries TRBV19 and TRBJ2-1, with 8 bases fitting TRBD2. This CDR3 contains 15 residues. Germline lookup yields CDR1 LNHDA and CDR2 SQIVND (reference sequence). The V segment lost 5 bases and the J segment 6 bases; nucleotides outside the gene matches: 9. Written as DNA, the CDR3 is TGTGCCAGTAGTTCCCCTGGACTAGCTATCAATGAGCAGTTCTTC. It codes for CASSSPGLAINEQFF.

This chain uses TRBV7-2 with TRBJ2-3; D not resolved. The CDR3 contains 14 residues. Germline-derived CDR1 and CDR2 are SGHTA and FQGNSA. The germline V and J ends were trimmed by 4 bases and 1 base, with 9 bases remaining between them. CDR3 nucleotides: TGTGCCAGCAGCTCCCCGTCCGGCACAGATACGCAGTATTTT. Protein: CASSSPSGTDTQYF.

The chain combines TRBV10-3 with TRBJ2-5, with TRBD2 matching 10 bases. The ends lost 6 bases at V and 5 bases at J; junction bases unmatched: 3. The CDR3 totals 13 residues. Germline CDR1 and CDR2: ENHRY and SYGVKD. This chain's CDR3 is CAIRAGGAETQYF. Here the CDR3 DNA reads TGTGCCATCAGAGCGGGGGGGGCGGAGACCCAGTACTTC.

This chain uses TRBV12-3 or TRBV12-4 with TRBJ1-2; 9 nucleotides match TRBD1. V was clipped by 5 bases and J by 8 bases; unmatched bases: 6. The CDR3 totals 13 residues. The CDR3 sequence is CASSPQGARGYTF. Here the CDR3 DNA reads TGTGCCAGCAGTCCACAGGGGGCGCGGGGCTACACCTTC.

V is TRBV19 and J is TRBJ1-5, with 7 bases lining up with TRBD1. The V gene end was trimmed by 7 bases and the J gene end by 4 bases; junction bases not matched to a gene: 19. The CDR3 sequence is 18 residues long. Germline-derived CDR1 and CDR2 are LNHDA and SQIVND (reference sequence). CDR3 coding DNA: TGTGCCAGTACCTCCATGATAAACAGGGGAATTAGAAATCAGCCCCAGCATTTT. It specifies CASTSMINRGIRNQPQHF.

The CDR3 DNA sequence: TGCGCCAGCAGCCAAGAGGGACAAGATCAGCCCCAGCATTTT. Its translation: CASSQEGQDQPQHF. V and J are TRBV4-1 and TRBJ1-5; D may be TRBD1 (6 bases). Germline lookup yields CDR1 MGHRA and CDR2 YSYEKL. V lost 0 bases and J 5 bases, leaving 8 bases between the germline ends. The CDR3 is 14 residues long.

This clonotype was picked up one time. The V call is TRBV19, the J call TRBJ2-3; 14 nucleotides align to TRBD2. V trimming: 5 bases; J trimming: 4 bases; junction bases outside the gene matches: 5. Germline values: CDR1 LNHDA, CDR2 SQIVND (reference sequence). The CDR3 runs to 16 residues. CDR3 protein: CASSSPGLAGADTQYF. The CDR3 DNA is TGTGCCAGTAGTTCCCCGGGACTAGCGGGGGCAGATACGCAGTATTTT.

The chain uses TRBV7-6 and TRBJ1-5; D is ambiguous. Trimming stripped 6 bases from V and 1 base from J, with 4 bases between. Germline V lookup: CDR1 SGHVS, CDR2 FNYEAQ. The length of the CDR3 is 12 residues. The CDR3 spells CASRNSNQPQHF. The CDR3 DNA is TGTGCCAGCAGGAACAGCAATCAGCCCCAGCATTTT.

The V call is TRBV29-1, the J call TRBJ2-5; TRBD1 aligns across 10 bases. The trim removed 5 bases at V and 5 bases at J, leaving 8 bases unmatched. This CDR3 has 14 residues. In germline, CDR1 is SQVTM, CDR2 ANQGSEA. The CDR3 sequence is CSVLRTGGMETQYF. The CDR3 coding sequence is TGCAGCGTTTTACGGACAGGGGGAATGGAGACCCAGTACTTC.

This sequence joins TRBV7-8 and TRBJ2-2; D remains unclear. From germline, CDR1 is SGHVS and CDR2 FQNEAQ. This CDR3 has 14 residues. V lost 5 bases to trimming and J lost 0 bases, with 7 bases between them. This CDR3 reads CASSPIANTGELFF. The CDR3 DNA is TGTGCCAGCAGCCCAATAGCGAACACCGGGGAGCTGTTTTTT.

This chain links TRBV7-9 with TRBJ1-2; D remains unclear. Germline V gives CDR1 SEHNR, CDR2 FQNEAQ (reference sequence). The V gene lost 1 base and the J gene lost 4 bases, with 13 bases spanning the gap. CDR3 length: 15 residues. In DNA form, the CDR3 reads TGTGCCAGCAGCTTAGAATACGGGGTAGGCTATGGCTACACCTTC. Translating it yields CASSLEYGVGYGYTF.

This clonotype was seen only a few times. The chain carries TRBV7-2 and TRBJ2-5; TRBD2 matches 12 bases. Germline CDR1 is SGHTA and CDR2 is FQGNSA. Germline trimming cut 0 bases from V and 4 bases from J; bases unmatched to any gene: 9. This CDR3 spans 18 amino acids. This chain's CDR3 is CASSLAKRASGRGETQYF. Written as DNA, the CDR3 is TGTGCCAGCAGCTTAGCGAAGAGGGCTAGCGGGAGGGGAGAGACCCAGTACTTC.

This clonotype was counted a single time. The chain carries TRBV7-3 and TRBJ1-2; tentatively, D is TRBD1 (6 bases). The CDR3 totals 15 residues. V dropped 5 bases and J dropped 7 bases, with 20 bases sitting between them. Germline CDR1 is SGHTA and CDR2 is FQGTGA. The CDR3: CASSLRGGDGIGYTF. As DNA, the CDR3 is TGTGCCAGCAGCCTCCGGGGGGGCGATGGAATTGGCTACACCTTC.

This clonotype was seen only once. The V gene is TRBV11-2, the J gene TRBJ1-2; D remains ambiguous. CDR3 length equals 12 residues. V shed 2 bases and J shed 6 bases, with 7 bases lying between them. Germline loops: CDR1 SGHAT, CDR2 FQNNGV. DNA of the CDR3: TGTGCCAGCAGCTTATCCCGGGATGGCTACACCTTC. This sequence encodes CASSLSRDGYTF.

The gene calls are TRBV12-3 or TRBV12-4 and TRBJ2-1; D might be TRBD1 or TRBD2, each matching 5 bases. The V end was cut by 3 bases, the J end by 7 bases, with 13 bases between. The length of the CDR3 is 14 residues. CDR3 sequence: CASSFGLAGNEQFF. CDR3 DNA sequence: TGTGCCAGCAGTTTTGGTCTAGCAGGGAATGAGCAGTTCTTC.

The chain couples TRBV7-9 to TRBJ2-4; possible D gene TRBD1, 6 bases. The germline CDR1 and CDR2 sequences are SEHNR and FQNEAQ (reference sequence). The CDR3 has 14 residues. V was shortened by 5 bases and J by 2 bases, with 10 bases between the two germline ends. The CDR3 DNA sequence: TGTGCCAGCAGCCCTTGGGACACCAAAAACATTCAGTACTTC. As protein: CASSPWDTKNIQYF.

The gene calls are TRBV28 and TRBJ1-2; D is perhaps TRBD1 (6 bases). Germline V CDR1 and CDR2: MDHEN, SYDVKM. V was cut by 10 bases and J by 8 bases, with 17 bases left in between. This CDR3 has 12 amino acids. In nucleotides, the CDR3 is TGTGCCATCCAGGGGAACTATGGAGGCTACACCTTC. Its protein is CAIQGNYGGYTF.